The clone carrying this T cell receptor (beta chain) was seen more than once but under ten times. The antigen remains unidentified. This specimen belongs to a study of regulatory T cells in long-lasting Graves disease. General study findings and limits: TRBV28, TRBJ1-2 and TRBJ2-5 were segments that persistent disease favored.

This CDR3 has 17 amino acids. Per the germline V gene, CDR1 is LGHNA and CDR2 is YNFKEQ. Trimming pared 5 bases from V and 2 bases from J, leaving 19 bases between. Time point denoted: newly diagnosed GD, antithyroid drugs for less than 3 months. PBMC-derived RNA was used for the TCR library. CDR3 regions were amplified by Arm-PCR using iRepertoire HTBI primers to build TCR beta libraries. TCRdb itself ran the multiplex PCR reads through MiXCR, one entry per CDR3 protein. The table lists about 540,000 distinct CDR3 sequences, about 13% of them singletons. This sample also belongs to another study, concerning T cells in Graves' hyperthyroidism and ophthalmopathy.

The sample here was peripheral blood mononuclear cells (PBMCs), taken at new diagnosis, from a patient treated with antithyroid drugs. The rearrangement links TRBV4-2 to TRBJ2-1, with D possibly being TRBD1 or TRBD2 (6 bases each). The source is a man aged 25 to 45 with Graves disease. The CDR3 protein is CASSKGVWLATYNEQFF. In DNA form, the CDR3 reads TGTGCCAGCAGCAAGGGGGTCTGGCTAGCGACCTACAATGAGCAGTTCTTC.